This entry lists 25 T cell receptor beta chains sequenced from one sample in a study of cytomegalovirus exposure and HLA in healthy donors. It was with 60 Vbeta and 13 Jbeta primers that the PCR ran. Method: immunoSEQ multiplex PCR; TCRdb's copy keeps in-frame clones and lacks some. The sample has about 120,000 clones, 60% to 85% seen once. The sample comprised PBMCs. The receptors shown here come from a woman in her 30s in good health and CMV-seronegative.

The count of this clone is one. The chain employs TRBV7-9 and TRBJ2-3; the match to TRBD2 covers 7 bases. The germline CDR1 and CDR2 sequences are SEHNR and FQNEAQ (reference sequence). Trimming at V came to 3 bases and at J to 0 bases, leaving 6 bases not matched to a gene. The CDR3 runs to 16 residues. This chain's CDR3 is CASSFRASGSTDTQYF. CDR3 DNA: TGTGCCAGCAGCTTTAGAGCTAGCGGTAGCACAGATACGCAGTATTTT.

The gene calls are TRBV4-3 and TRBJ1-5; D possibly corresponds to TRBD1 (5 bases). This CDR3 contains 14 residues. Trimming pared 1 base from V and 4 bases from J, leaving 8 bases between. Germline loops: CDR1 LGHNA, CDR2 YSLEER. The CDR3 region has the DNA TGCGCCAGCAGCCAAGGACAGAAAAATCAGCCCCAGCATTTT. The encoded protein is CASSQGQKNQPQHF.

This clone was counted a few times. The chain recombines TRBV6-1 with TRBJ2-7; 8 bases align to TRBD2. With 7 bases clipped from V and 5 bases from J, the junction kept 10 bases outside the gene matches. This CDR3 is 14 amino acids long. The germline V gene encodes CDR1 MNHNS and CDR2 SASEGT. CDR3 sequence: CASKRGGIRNEQYF. DNA for the CDR3: TGTGCCAGCAAACGGGGGGGGATCAGGAACGAGCAGTACTTC.

This rearrangement joins TRBV30 to TRBJ2-1, with 9 bases matching TRBD1. The CDR3 extends over 11 amino acids. J gave up 14 bases and V 4 bases, and 6 bases lay outside the gene matches. Germline CDR1 reads GTSNPN; CDR2 reads SVGIG (reference sequence). In nucleotides, the CDR3 is TGTGCCTGGACCAACAGGGGGCTGGAGTTCTTC. Amino acids: CAWTNRGLEFF. Full variable domain (missing parts from reference TRBV30 and TRBJ2-1): SQTIHQWPATLVQPVGSPLSLECTVEGTSNPNLYWYRQAAGRGLQLLFYSVGIGQISSEVPQNLSASRPQDRQFILSSKKLLLSDSGFYLCAWTNRGLEFFGPGTRLTVL.

V usage is TRBV6-4 and J usage is TRBJ1-2, with TRBD1 as a possible D gene (6 bases). Germline V gene lookup returns CDR1 MRHNA and CDR2 SNTAGT. CDR3 length: 15 amino acids. V was pared by 1 base and J by 4 bases, with 13 bases between. This CDR3 is CASSDFKVDSYGYTF. The DNA of the CDR3 is TGTGCCAGCAGTGACTTCAAGGTGGACAGCTATGGCTACACCTTC.

This clone has a handful of counts. The rearrangement links TRBV5-4 to TRBJ2-5, with 8 bases that match TRBD2. J lost 2 bases, V lost 3 bases, and 9 bases had no gene match. CDR1 is SGHNT, CDR2 YYREEE, per germline (reference sequence). The length of the CDR3 is 16 residues. The CDR3 sequence: CASSWGTTSGQETQYF. The CDR3 DNA reads TGTGCCAGCAGCTGGGGGACAACTAGCGGTCAAGAGACCCAGTACTTC.

CDR3 protein: CASSLVLGELFF. The CDR3 DNA reads as TGTGCCAGCAGCTTAGTACTCGGGGAGCTGTTTTTT. The J gene is TRBJ2-2, the V gene TRBV13; D is unresolved. With 1 base removed from V and 7 bases from J, the gap between germline ends came to 4 bases. Germline CDR1 is PRHDT and CDR2 is FYEKMQ (reference sequence). CDR3 length equals 12 residues.

This chain uses TRBV25-1 with TRBJ2-5; the match to TRBD2 covers 9 bases. From germline, CDR1 is MGHDK and CDR2 SYGVNS. V trimming: 0 bases; J trimming: 2 bases; junction bases outside the gene matches: 10. This CDR3 region has 18 residues. The CDR3 DNA is TGTGCCAGCAGTGAATATTGGGCTAGCGGGAAGGGTCAAGAGACCCAGTACTTC. Its protein product is CASSEYWASGKGQETQYF. Using reference TRBV25-1 and TRBJ2-5 for the parts outside the CDR3, the full variable domain is EADIYQTPRYLVIGTGKKITLECSQTMGHDKMYWYQQDPGMELHLIHYSYGVNSTEKGDLSSESTVSRIRTEHFPLTLESARPSHTSQYLCASSEYWASGKGQETQYFGPGTRLLVL.

The CDR3 spells CASSQDRQGANYGYTF. CDR3 DNA: TGCGCCAGCAGCCAAGACCGACAGGGGGCGAACTATGGCTACACCTTC. V usage is TRBV4-3 and J usage is TRBJ1-2; TRBD1 matches 10 bases. Looked up from germline, CDR1 is LGHNA and CDR2 is YSLEER. This CDR3 region has 16 residues. After removal of 0 bases from V and 2 bases from J, the junction contained 3 bases not matched to a gene.

The chain is built from TRBV28 and TRBJ2-7; 9 bases are a match to TRBD1. Germline assignment: CDR1 MDHEN and CDR2 SYDVKM. This CDR3 is built from 15 residues. Trimming took 1 base from V and 2 from J; bases not matched to a gene: 3. The DNA of the CDR3 is TGTGCCAGCAGTTTATTCCGGGACAGGGCCTACGAGCAGTACTTC. It encodes CASSLFRDRAYEQYF.

V and J are TRBV19 and TRBJ2-1; 11 nucleotides line up with TRBD2. V lost 8 bases, J lost 3 bases, and 9 bases stayed unmatched. This CDR3 contains 16 residues. Germline CDR1 and CDR2: LNHDA and SQIVND (reference sequence). CDR3 DNA sequence: TGTGCCAGTGTCCCTAGCGGGGGGACATACTACAATGAGCAGTTCTTC. Translated, it gives CASVPSGGTYYNEQFF.

The rearrangement joins TRBV15 to TRBJ2-7, with a possible D match to TRBD2 (6 bases). This CDR3 contains 15 residues. Trimming took off 5 bases at V and 0 bases at J, with 14 bases between the two ends. The V gene's germline CDR1 is LNHNV and CDR2 YYDKDF (reference sequence). The CDR3 nucleotides read TGTGCCACCAGCGGCCGGGACTTGACCTCCTACGAGCAGTACTTC. Protein product: CATSGRDLTSYEQYF.

The J gene is TRBJ2-3, the V gene TRBV7-6; 10 bases map to TRBD2. J gave up 2 bases and V 5 bases, and 7 bases lay outside the gene matches. This CDR3 has 16 residues. Germline lookup yields CDR1 SGHVS and CDR2 FNYEAQ. CDR3 nucleotides: TGTGCCAGCAGCCCTACTAGCGGGACTAACACAGATACGCAGTATTTT. As protein: CASSPTSGTNTDTQYF.

Only a few counts were recorded for this clone. This chain joins TRBV25-1 and TRBJ1-1; unclear D gene. This CDR3 spans 15 amino acids. V was trimmed by 0 bases and J by 4 bases, leaving 12 bases between them. Looked up from germline, CDR1 is MGHDK and CDR2 is SYGVNS. The chain's CDR3 is CASSEYNSRSTEAFF. In DNA, the CDR3 is TGTGCCAGCAGTGAATACAACTCGCGAAGCACTGAAGCTTTCTTT. Full variable domain (remainder filled in from reference TRBV25-1 and TRBJ1-1): EADIYQTPRYLVIGTGKKITLECSQTMGHDKMYWYQQDPGMELHLIHYSYGVNSTEKGDLSSESTVSRIRTEHFPLTLESARPSHTSQYLCASSEYNSRSTEAFFGQGTRLTVV.

This chain joins TRBV5-1 and TRBJ1-3, with TRBD1 matching over 7 bases. V lost 7 bases and J lost 4; bases outside the gene matches: 8. The CDR3 spans 14 residues. Germline V gene sequence: CDR1 SGHRS, CDR2 YFSETQ. CDR3 in DNA: TGCGCCAGCCATGGACAGACAGGGGGAAACACCATATATTTT. This gives the protein CASHGQTGGNTIYF. Variable domain in full (rest from reference TRBV5-1 and TRBJ1-3): KAGVTQTPRYLIKTRGQQVTLSCSPISGHRSVSWYQQTPGQGLQFLFEYFSETQRNKGNFPGRFSGRQFSNSRSEMNVSTLELGDSALYLCASHGQTGGNTIYFGEGSWLTVV.

The V gene is TRBV6-5, the J gene TRBJ2-7; 10 nucleotides match TRBD2. This CDR3 contains 13 residues. Trimming cost V 8 bases and J 3 bases; bases outside gene matches: 4. Germline CDR1 and CDR2: MNHEY and SVGAGI. The CDR3 protein is CASGSSGSYEQYF. The CDR3 DNA reads as TGTGCCAGCGGATCTAGCGGGAGCTACGAGCAGTACTTC.

The gene calls are TRBV28 and TRBJ2-7, with a tentative D call TRBD1 (5 bases). V was shortened by 0 bases and J by 6 bases, with 15 bases between the two germline ends. Looked up from germline, CDR1 is MDHEN and CDR2 is SYDVKM. The CDR3 consists of 15 residues. The CDR3 nucleotides are TGTGCCAGCAGTTTATGGGCAGGGTCCTCATCCGAGCAGTACTTC. Its translation: CASSLWAGSSSEQYF.

The rearrangement links TRBV6-1 to TRBJ1-1; D unclear. From germline, CDR1 is MNHNS and CDR2 SASEGT. The CDR3 sequence is 14 residues long. V dropped 3 bases and J dropped 1 base, with 9 bases sitting between them. In DNA, the CDR3 is TGTGCCAGCAGTGAGCGCACGAAGAACACTGAAGCTTTCTTT. Encoded protein: CASSERTKNTEAFF.

This clone occurred a few times. The V gene is TRBV28, the J gene TRBJ1-1; TRBD1 agrees at 10 bases. The ends lost 3 bases at V and 5 bases at J; junction bases unmatched: 9. The CDR3 runs to 16 residues. The germline V gene encodes CDR1 MDHEN and CDR2 SYDVKM. The CDR3 bases are TGTGCCAGCAGTTTTAGGGGACAGGGGTACTCAACTGAAGCTTTCTTT. Translated, it gives CASSFRGQGYSTEAFF.

The rearrangement uses TRBV2 and TRBJ1-1; 8 bases are shared with TRBD1. Unmatched junction bases numbered 4, after V lost 6 bases and J lost 1 base. The germline CDR1 and CDR2 sequences are SNHLY and FYNNEI. This CDR3 is 14 amino acids long. CDR3 DNA sequence: TGTGCCAGCAGACCAGGGGGCCCGAACACTGAAGCTTTCTTT. Protein: CASRPGGPNTEAFF.

The gene calls are TRBV7-9 and TRBJ2-7, with 12 bases identical to TRBD2. The CDR3 contains 16 residues. The V and J ends lost 3 bases and 0 bases, in that order; junction bases with no gene match: 3. Germline assignment: CDR1 SEHNR and CDR2 FQNEAQ (reference sequence). The chain's CDR3 is CASSLTGLAGSYEQYF. The DNA of the CDR3 is TGTGCCAGCAGCTTGACGGGACTAGCGGGCTCCTACGAGCAGTACTTC.

The rearrangement joins TRBV28 to TRBJ2-7; 11 bases line up with TRBD2. CDR1 and CDR2 (germline): MDHEN, SYDVKM. V lost 6 bases and J lost 2; bases outside the gene matches: 3. The CDR3 is 14 residues long. This chain's CDR3 is CASSLLAGAYEQYF. CDR3 bases: TGTGCCAGCAGCCTACTAGCGGGGGCCTACGAGCAGTACTTC.

The rearrangement uses TRBV2 and TRBJ1-2; no firm D call. V shed 7 bases and J shed 11 bases, with 5 bases lying between them. This CDR3 region has 8 residues. Germline V gene sequence: CDR1 SNHLY, CDR2 FYNNEI. CDR3 residues: CASTTYTF. The CDR3 nucleotides read TGTGCCAGCACCACTTACACCTTC.

Here the CDR3 DNA reads TGTGCCAGCAGTTACTCGCGGGCCTCCGAGCAGTACTTC. Amino acids: CASSYSRASEQYF. The V and J genes are TRBV6-5 and TRBJ2-7; a weak D match, TRBD2 (5 bases). CDR1 and CDR2 from the germline V gene are MNHEY and SVGAGI. This CDR3 has 13 residues. Trimming took 0 bases from V and 6 from J, leaving 9 bases between them.

V is TRBV29-1 and J is TRBJ2-7; tentatively, D is TRBD1 (6 bases). The CDR3 is 14 residues long. CDR1 and CDR2 from the germline V gene are SQVTM and ANQGSEA. V lost 2 bases, J lost 0 bases, and 11 bases lay in between. The CDR3 region is CSVESLGGSYEQYF. The CDR3 DNA reads TGCAGCGTTGAATCCCTAGGGGGCTCCTACGAGCAGTACTTC.